The 4 T cell receptor beta chains below come from one sample, sequenced in a study of T cell responses to AZD1222 COVID-19 vaccine. Sequenced by immunoSEQ multiplex PCR; TCRdb stores in-frame clones only, minus some. The sample has 58,000 or so clones, about four fifths seen once; the top ten hold 6.5% to 8%. The source was peripheral blood, collected on day 0 of AZD1222 vaccination. These receptors were obtained from an adult in good health.

J is TRBJ2-3 and V is TRBV19, with no clear D. Per the germline V gene, CDR1 is LNHDA and CDR2 is SQIVND (reference sequence). The V gene lost 3 bases and the J gene lost 4 bases, with 5 bases spanning the gap. This CDR3 is built from 12 residues. CDR3 protein: CASSILADTQYF. In DNA form, the CDR3 reads TGTGCCAGTAGTATCCTCGCAGATACGCAGTATTTT.

The V call is TRBV4-3, the J call TRBJ1-2; a possible D gene is TRBD1 (5 bases). Between the trimmed V and J ends, which lost 1 base and 3 bases, there was a span of 6 bases. Germline assignment: CDR1 LGHNA and CDR2 YSLEER. The CDR3 has 13 residues. This CDR3 is CASSQAGDYGYTF. In DNA, the CDR3 is TGCGCCAGCAGCCAAGCGGGGGACTATGGCTACACCTTC.

This clone was seen a few times. This rearrangement joins TRBV19 to TRBJ1-6; 9 bases are a match to TRBD1. The CDR3 contains 13 residues. Trimming at V came to 9 bases and at J to 7 bases, leaving 4 bases not matched to a gene. CDR1 is LNHDA and CDR2 is SQIVND in the germline V gene (reference sequence). CDR3 DNA: TGTGCCAGCGACAGGGGGGAAAATTCACCCCTCCACTTT. This encodes CASDRGENSPLHF.

This chain uses TRBV5-8 with TRBJ1-4; TRBD1 is a possible D gene (5 bases). The V gene lost 0 bases and the J gene lost 3 bases, with 12 bases spanning the gap. The CDR3 totals 16 residues. Germline assignment: CDR1 SGHTS and CDR2 YDEGEE. Written as DNA, the CDR3 is TGTGCCAGCAGCTTGGGGCAAGCCAGGGCTAATGAAAAACTGTTTTTT. The encoded protein is CASSLGQARANEKLFF.